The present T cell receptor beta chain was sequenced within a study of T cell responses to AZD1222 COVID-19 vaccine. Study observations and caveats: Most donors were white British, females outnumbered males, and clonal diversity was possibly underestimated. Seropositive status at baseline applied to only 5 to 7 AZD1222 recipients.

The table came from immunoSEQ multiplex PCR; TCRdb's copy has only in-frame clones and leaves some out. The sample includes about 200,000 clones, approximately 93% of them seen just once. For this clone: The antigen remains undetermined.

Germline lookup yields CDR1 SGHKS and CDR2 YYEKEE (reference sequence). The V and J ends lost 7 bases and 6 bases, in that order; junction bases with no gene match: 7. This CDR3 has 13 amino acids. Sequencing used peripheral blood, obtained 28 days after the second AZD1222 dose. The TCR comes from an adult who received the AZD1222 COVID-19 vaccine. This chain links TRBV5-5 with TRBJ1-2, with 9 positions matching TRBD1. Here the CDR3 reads CASYRGTGHGYTF. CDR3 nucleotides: TGTGCCAGCTACAGGGGGACAGGGCATGGCTACACCTTC.